The present T cell receptor beta chain was sequenced within a study of T cells in Graves' hyperthyroidism and ophthalmopathy. The PBMCs had their origin in roughly 9.8 ml of fresh peripheral blood. This clonotype was seen ten or more times. The CDR3 regions of TCR beta were amplified from RNA transcripts. In the first-round RT-PCR of the TCR CDR3, the HTBI primer set was used. TCRdb re-analysed the multiplex PCR reads in MiXCR, keeping a single row per CDR3 protein. The table has about 520,000 distinct CDR3 sequences, approximately 25% seen once. V was shortened by 2 bases and J by 7 bases, with 17 bases between the two germline ends. This CDR3 contains 14 residues. The germline V gene encodes CDR1 SQVTM and CDR2 ANQGSEA.

The sequence was collected from a woman aged 30 to 39 with Graves' ophthalmopathy. The sequencing sample was made of blood. The chain uses TRBV29-1 and TRBJ1-2; D remains unclear. The CDR3 loop reads CSVESDPLNRGYTF. For the CDR3, the DNA is TGCAGCGTTGAATCGGATCCCCTAAATCGTGGCTACACCTTC.